This record covers a single TCR beta chain. Its specificity is unknown. Overlapping HIV-1 Gag 15-mer peptides at about 1 ug per peptide per mL were used. Memory cells lacking CD40L and CD69 with high CD45RO were sorted. The data originate from a study of persistence of HIV-infected CD4 T cells. Whole-study context: Isolated cells were CMV- and HIV-1 Gag-responding CD4+ T cells.

Findings and caveats of the study: Antigen-responding cells were enriched for degenerate expanded CDR3beta sequences.

Germline-derived CDR1 and CDR2 are SGHRS and YFSETQ. The CDR3 runs 15 residues. Trimming cost V 0 bases and J 6 bases, with 13 bases left between them. This was the immunoSEQ version 4 assay in survey mode. Each sample used up to 1 ug genomic DNA diluted to 8.5 to 10 ng/uL. The repertoire was sequenced with immunoSEQ multiplex PCR; TCRdb's copy has only in-frame clones and lacks some. There are 30,000 to 45,000 clones in the sample; 85% occur only once, and 5% to 6.5% lies in the top ten. This sample comprised cultured CD4+ T cells from PBMCs, obtained from a patient who received antiretroviral therapy. This clonotype originated in an adult with HIV. The donor label of this sample is uncertain. V gene TRBV5-1 combines with J gene TRBJ2-1; TRBD1 or TRBD2 may be the D gene (5 bases each). In DNA, the CDR3 is TGCGCCAGCAGCTTGGACCAGGGTGAGGGCAATGAGCAGTTCTTC. This sequence encodes CASSLDQGEGNEQFF.